These 14 T cell receptor beta chains were all obtained from the same sample, sequenced in a study of beta chain features in type 1 diabetes. These receptors lack a known antigen. Findings and caveats of the study: Type 1 diabetes patients showed a moderate but significant shortening of TCRB CDR3s in all four CD4+ subsets.

cDNA synthesis used the whole RNA isolate, giving expressed TCRB sequences. Sequencing was performed with immunoSEQ multiplex PCR; in TCRdb, only in-frame clones are kept and a portion is missing. The table has more than 250,000 clones, about a fifth seen once. Sequencing was carried out using naive CD4+ T cells from blood. The receptors stem from a woman aged 40-49 years with type 1 diabetes.

CDR3 sequence: CASSVGISSYNEQFF. Here the CDR3 DNA reads TGTGCCAGCAGTGTCGGGATCAGCTCCTACAATGAGCAGTTCTTC. The V gene is TRBV2, the J gene TRBJ2-1; a weak D match, TRBD2 (5 bases). CDR1 and CDR2 (germline): SNHLY, FYNNEI. V shed 4 bases and J shed 0 bases, with 10 bases lying between them. The CDR3 length is 15 residues.

The chain recombines TRBV29-1 with TRBJ2-3; TRBD1 agrees at 7 bases. CDR3 length: 15 residues. V lost 6 bases to trimming and J lost 3 bases; unmatched junction nucleotides: 12. Germline lookup yields CDR1 SQVTM and CDR2 ANQGSEA. CDR3 sequence: CSVRHQGERTDTQYF. The CDR3 nucleotides read TGCAGCGTCCGGCACCAGGGGGAAAGGACAGATACGCAGTATTTT.

This clone has more than one count but fewer than ten. This sequence joins TRBV6-1 and TRBJ1-5; tentative D call: TRBD1 (6 bases). Germline CDR1 is MNHNS and CDR2 is SASEGT. The V end lost 0 bases, the J end lost 8 bases, and 14 bases lay between the germline ends. This CDR3 comprises 15 residues. In nucleotides, the CDR3 is TGTGCCAGCAGTGAAGCGAGGGGGTCCGGGGAGCCCCAGCATTTT. Its protein is CASSEARGSGEPQHF.

A few counts support this clone. The V and J genes are TRBV7-9 and TRBJ1-1; D call uncertain. This CDR3 is 12 amino acids long. Germline V gene lookup returns CDR1 SEHNR and CDR2 FQNEAQ (reference sequence). V lost 4 bases and J lost 7, with 10 bases in between. The CDR3 loop reads CASSSRGSEAFF. DNA of the CDR3: TGTGCCAGCAGCTCCCGAGGGAGTGAAGCTTTCTTT.

This clone was recorded a few times. The chain joins TRBV7-9 to TRBJ1-1, with TRBD1 identical over 10 bases. CDR3 length equals 16 residues. Germline V gene sequence: CDR1 SEHNR, CDR2 FQNEAQ (reference sequence). CDR3 protein: CAIEGQGSKGNTEAFF. The CDR3 DNA reads TGTGCGATCGAGGGACAGGGGTCGAAGGGGAACACTGAAGCTTTCTTT. Combining the CDR3 with reference TRBV7-9 and TRBJ1-1 gives the whole variable domain DTGVSQNPRHKITKRGQNVTFRCDPISEHNRLYWYRQTLGQGPEFLTYFQNEAQLEKSRLLSDRFSAERPKGSFSTLEIQRTEQGDSAMYLCAIEGQGSKGNTEAFFGQGTRLTVV.

This rearrangement joins TRBV20-1 to TRBJ1-2; no clear D gene. Trimming shortened V by 4 bases and J by 6 bases, and 6 bases separated the two germline ends. Germline CDR1 DFQATT, CDR2 SNEGSKA (reference sequence). The CDR3 contains 10 residues. CDR3 protein: CSANKDGYTF. DNA of the CDR3: TGCAGTGCTAACAAAGATGGCTACACCTTC.

V and J are TRBV19 and TRBJ2-7; 7 bases agree with TRBD1. In germline, CDR1 is LNHDA, CDR2 SQIVND (reference sequence). Trimming cost V 5 bases and J 4 bases; bases outside gene matches: 8. The CDR3 is 14 amino acids. The CDR3: CASSWNRGSYEQYF. Written as DNA, the CDR3 is TGTGCCAGTAGTTGGAACAGGGGATCTTACGAGCAGTACTTC.

The rearrangement joins TRBV29-1 to TRBJ1-1, with 8 bases aligning to TRBD1. V was pared by 7 bases and J by 1 base, with 5 bases of the junction left unmatched. Looked up from germline, CDR1 is SQVTM and CDR2 is ANQGSEA. The length of the CDR3 is 13 residues. The CDR3 sequence: CSADRGPNTEAFF. For the CDR3, the DNA is TGCAGCGCCGACAGGGGTCCGAACACTGAAGCTTTCTTT.

J is TRBJ2-5 and V is TRBV18, with D perhaps TRBD1 (6 bases). Germline V gene sequence: CDR1 KGHSH, CDR2 LQKENI. The V end lost 6 bases, the J end lost 1 base, and 18 bases lay between the germline ends. The CDR3 is made up of 16 amino acids. The chain's CDR3 is CASSQTPGTSQETQYF. The CDR3 DNA reads TGTGCCAGCTCCCAGACCCCCGGGACATCCCAAGAGACCCAGTACTTC.

The J gene is TRBJ2-7, the V gene TRBV7-3; 8 positions match TRBD1. V trimming: 1 base; J trimming: 6 bases; junction bases outside the gene matches: 5. The CDR3 has 14 residues. Germline CDR1 reads SGHTA; CDR2 reads FQGTGA. CDR3 in DNA: TGTGCCAGCAGCTTAATGGACAGGGTTACCGAGCAGTACTTC. Translation gives CASSLMDRVTEQYF.

This clone has just a few counts. This chain uses TRBV2 with TRBJ2-1, with D perhaps TRBD1 (5 bases). Germline V gene lookup returns CDR1 SNHLY and CDR2 FYNNEI. V lost 3 bases and J lost 0, with 6 bases in between. This CDR3 spans 14 amino acids. The chain's CDR3 is CASSDRASYNEQFF. As DNA, the CDR3 is TGTGCCAGCAGTGACAGGGCCTCCTACAATGAGCAGTTCTTC. The full variable domain, rest sourced from reference TRBV2 and TRBJ2-1, is EPEVTQTPSHQVTQMGQEVILRCVPISNHLYFYWYRQILGQKVEFLVSFYNNEISEKSEIFDDQFSVERPDGSNFTLKIRSTKLEDSAMYFCASSDRASYNEQFFGPGTRLTVL.

The gene calls are TRBV2 and TRBJ1-5; weak D call: TRBD1 (6 bases). V was trimmed by 6 bases and J by 7 bases, leaving 13 bases between them. There are 13 residues in the CDR3. Germline CDR1 and CDR2: SNHLY and FYNNEI. CDR3 region: CASSARGLQPQHF. For the CDR3, the DNA is TGTGCCAGCAGCGCCAGGGGTCTCCAGCCCCAGCATTTT.

The rearrangement uses TRBV6-5 and TRBJ1-1; weak D call: TRBD1 (5 bases). CDR3 length: 16 amino acids. The V end lost 2 bases, the J end lost 0 bases, and 13 bases lay between the germline ends. Germline CDR1 reads MNHEY; CDR2 reads SVGAGI. The CDR3 sequence is CASSYDGAPLNTEAFF. In nucleotides, the CDR3 is TGTGCCAGCAGTTACGATGGGGCCCCCTTGAACACTGAAGCTTTCTTT.

This clone was seen a handful of times. The chain uses TRBV5-1 and TRBJ2-7, with TRBD2 as a possible D gene (6 bases). Looked up from germline, CDR1 is SGHRS and CDR2 is YFSETQ. The CDR3 is made up of 11 amino acids. The V gene lost 5 bases and the J gene lost 4 bases, with 7 bases spanning the gap. The CDR3 here is CASREGYEQYF. The DNA for the CDR3 is TGCGCCAGCAGGGAGGGGTACGAGCAGTACTTC.